This T cell receptor (beta chain) stems from a study of blood T cell repertoires in COVID-19. Looking at the study overall: Collection of acute and convalescent COVID-19 samples took place in the United States, Italy and Spain. From T cells, B-cell-depleted T cells, or PBMCs came the material, which was cDNA or gDNA.

In the source study's methods: Cell counts per sample came from amplifying reference gene primers. This table comes from immunoSEQ multiplex PCR, and its TCRdb copy is limited to in-frame clones, with some not included. V, J and clone size were drawn from that table, and D and trimming were deduced from the DNA. The table records roughly 140,000 clones, roughly 90% of them present only once. The CDR3 has 13 residues. V shed 5 bases and J 8 bases; nucleotides not matched to a gene: 8. V gene TRBV12-3 or TRBV12-4 combines with J gene TRBJ1-2, with TRBD1 matching 7 bases. The origin of this receptor is a man between 65 and 85 years old with acute or convalescent COVID-19. Specimen: peripheral blood. The CDR3 is CASSPGQSSGYTF. CDR3 nucleotides: TGTGCCAGCAGTCCGGGACAGTCGAGCGGCTACACCTTC.